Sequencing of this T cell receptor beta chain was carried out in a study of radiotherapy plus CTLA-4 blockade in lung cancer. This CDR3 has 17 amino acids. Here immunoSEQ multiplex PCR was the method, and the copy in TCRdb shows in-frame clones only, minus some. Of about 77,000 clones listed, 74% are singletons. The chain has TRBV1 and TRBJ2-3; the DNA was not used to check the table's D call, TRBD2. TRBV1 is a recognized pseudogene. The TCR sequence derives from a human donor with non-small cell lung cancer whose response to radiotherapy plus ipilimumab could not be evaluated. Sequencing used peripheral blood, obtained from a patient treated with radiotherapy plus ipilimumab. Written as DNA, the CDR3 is TGCACCAGGAAAAAGCGGGTGAGGACCTACAGCACAGATACGCAGTATTTT. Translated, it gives CTRKKRVRTYSTDTQYF.